The 29 T cell receptor beta chains given below trace back to one sample, sequenced in a study of molecular identifiers for immune sequencing clone quantification. TCRdb used MiXCR to reprocess the PCR reads, holding one entry per CDR3 protein. Here the sample spans about 640,000 distinct CDR3 sequences, 15% to 20% being singletons. The sample was naive CD8+ T cells from blood, with Jurkat cell RNA spiked in. The subset: FACS-sorted CD8+CD4-CCR7+CD45RA+ naive T cells. The source of these receptors is a human donor in good health. Some libraries in this study had Jurkat cell RNA spiked in.

In its sample, this clonotype was seen many times. The chain recombines TRBV6-5 with TRBJ2-7, with D unresolved. The CDR3 totals 13 residues. Trimming shortened V by 4 bases and J by 0 bases, and 7 bases separated the two germline ends. The germline V gene has CDR1 MNHEY and CDR2 SVGAGI. CDR3 in DNA: TGTGCCAGCAGTTCTGGGATCTCCTACGAGCAGTACTTC. It codes for CASSSGISYEQYF.

In its sample, this clonotype was seen many times. The CDR3 nucleotides read TGTGCCACCCCCCCGGGGATCACTGAAGCTTTCTTT. Its protein product is CATPPGITEAFF. The chain links TRBV2 to TRBJ1-1; D uncertain. The V gene lost 10 bases and the J gene lost 4 bases, with 13 bases spanning the gap. Germline CDR1 is SNHLY and CDR2 is FYNNEI. This CDR3 comprises 12 residues.

As concerns this clonotype: This may come from a read error, since a much larger clone is one base off. The CDR3, as DNA: TGTGCCAGCAGCCCGTTACAGGGGAACAGTTCACCCCTCCACTTT. Amino acid sequence: CASSPLQGNSSPLHF. J is TRBJ1-6 and V is TRBV7-9; TRBD1 matches at 7 bases. CDR3 length: 15 residues. J was trimmed by 9 bases and V by 5 bases; bases with no gene match: 10. Looked up from germline, CDR1 is SEHNR and CDR2 is FQNEAQ (reference sequence).

This clonotype has at least ten counts. V usage is TRBV9 and J usage is TRBJ2-7; TRBD1 matches at 9 bases. The germline V gene encodes CDR1 SGDLS and CDR2 YYNGEE. The CDR3 covers 14 residues. J gave up 5 bases and V 0 bases, and 3 bases lay outside the gene matches. CDR3 sequence: CASSVGTGAHEQYF. CDR3 DNA sequence: TGTGCCAGCAGCGTAGGGACAGGGGCCCACGAGCAGTACTTC.

The table lists this clonotype with many counts. The chain employs TRBV10-3 and TRBJ2-7; D remains ambiguous. CDR1 and CDR2 (germline): ENHRY, SYGVKD. This CDR3 spans 11 amino acids. V lost 6 bases and J 1 base, leaving 4 bases between the germline ends. The chain's CDR3 is CAIRGSYEQYF. DNA of the CDR3: TGTGCCATCAGGGGGTCCTACGAGCAGTACTTC.

This clonotype was counted many times. The chain links TRBV24-1 to TRBJ2-1, with 9 bases lining up with TRBD2. The CDR3 runs 15 residues. Trimming cost V 4 bases and J 4 bases; bases outside gene matches: 4. Germline values: CDR1 KGHDR, CDR2 SFDVKD. CDR3 protein: CATSELTSGYNEQFF. CDR3 in DNA: TGTGCCACCAGTGAGTTGACTAGCGGATACAATGAGCAGTTCTTC.

The chain is built from TRBV7-9 and TRBJ2-2, with a weak D call TRBD2 (5 bases). This CDR3 has 15 residues. V was shortened by 10 bases and J by 4 bases, with 19 bases between the two germline ends. Germline assignment: CDR1 SEHNR and CDR2 FQNEAQ (reference sequence). The CDR3 nucleotides are TGTGCCACCTCCCCCCAGGAGCGGACCACCGGGGAGCTGTTTTTT. Translating it yields CATSPQERTTGELFF.

The chain recombines TRBV3-1 with TRBJ2-1; D ambiguous. Trimming removed 3 bases at V and 7 bases at J, with 19 bases between. CDR1 is LGHDT, CDR2 YNNKEL, per germline (reference sequence). CDR3 size: 16 residues. Written as DNA, the CDR3 is TGTGCCAGCAGCCATGTGGCCGCCTCGACGATTAATGAGCAGTTCTTC. Its protein product is CASSHVAASTINEQFF.

The V gene is TRBV10-2, the J gene TRBJ1-3; D gene ambiguous. The CDR3 loop spans 14 amino acids. CDR1 and CDR2 (germline): WSHSY, SAAADI. V dropped 6 bases and J dropped 4 bases, with 13 bases sitting between them. The CDR3 coding sequence is TGCGCCAGCAGCCACCGGACCTCAGGAAACACCATATATTTT. Its protein is CASSHRTSGNTIYF.

This clonotype appeared a few times. This sequence joins TRBV27 and TRBJ2-1; D is unclear. Germline assignment: CDR1 MNHEY and CDR2 SMNVEV (reference sequence). V was cut by 3 bases and J by 0 bases, with 12 bases left in between. The CDR3 sequence is 16 residues long. The CDR3 protein is CASSFMPVSSYNEQFF. CDR3 nucleotides: TGTGCCAGCAGTTTCATGCCAGTAAGCTCCTACAATGAGCAGTTCTTC.

As to this clonotype: Given a much more abundant clone one base away, this may be a read error. The rearrangement uses TRBV7-2 and TRBJ2-5; D is uncertain. CDR3 length equals 16 residues. V gave up 5 bases and J gave up 1 base, with 17 bases separating them. Per germline, CDR1 SGHTA and CDR2 FQGNSA. CDR3 sequence: CASSPDVLGGQETQYF. As DNA, the CDR3 is TGTGCCAGCAGCCCTGATGTCCTAGGCGGCCAAGAGACCCAGTACTTC.

To note about this clonotype: With a much larger clone just one base away, this may be a read error. The chain has TRBV20-1 and TRBJ2-7, with TRBD2 matching 12 bases. With 5 bases clipped from V and 2 bases from J, the junction kept 10 bases outside the gene matches. There are 16 residues in the CDR3. The germline V gene has CDR1 DFQATT and CDR2 SNEGSKA (reference sequence). CDR3 protein: CSARPELAGGTYEQYF. CDR3 DNA: TGCAGTGCTCGCCCCGAACTAGCGGGAGGAACCTACGAGCAGTACTTC.

In its sample, this clonotype was seen many times. This chain joins TRBV5-1 and TRBJ2-1; TRBD2 agrees at 11 bases. This CDR3 spans 15 amino acids. V was clipped by 4 bases and J by 12 bases; unmatched bases: 12. CDR1 is SGHRS, CDR2 YFSETQ, per germline. The CDR3 protein is CASSILAGGAFGQFF. Here the CDR3 DNA reads TGCGCCAGCAGCATCCTAGCGGGGGGTGCATTCGGGCAGTTCTTC.

Comment on this clonotype: A read error is possible here, since a much larger clone lies one base away. J is TRBJ2-2 and V is TRBV27; possibly TRBD1 for D (5 bases). The V end lost 4 bases, the J end lost 5 bases, and 17 bases lay between the germline ends. The CDR3 runs to 16 residues. CDR1 and CDR2 from the germline V gene are MNHEY and SMNVEV (reference sequence). In nucleotides, the CDR3 is TGTGCCAGCAGTTCAGGGTTGCGAACAACGACCGGGGAGCTGTTTTTT. This sequence encodes CASSSGLRTTTGELFF.

In regard to this clonotype: A much larger clone differs by one base, so this may be a read error. The chain uses TRBV4-1 and TRBJ1-2, with D unclear. The V and J ends lost 6 bases and 4 bases respectively, with 18 bases between them. The CDR3 consists of 15 residues. Germline loops: CDR1 MGHRA, CDR2 YSYEKL. The CDR3 coding sequence is TGCGCCAGCAGGAAGGGCGTCGGGCAAAGCTATGGCTACACCTTC. The encoded protein is CASRKGVGQSYGYTF.

This clonotype was seen a few times. A clone one base away is much larger, so this may be a read error. The chain uses TRBV20-1 and TRBJ2-3; 9 bases agree with TRBD2. The germline V gene encodes CDR1 DFQATT and CDR2 SNEGSKA (reference sequence). This CDR3 has 16 amino acids. V lost 3 bases, J lost 6 bases, and 13 bases stayed unmatched. The CDR3 DNA reads TGCAGTGCTAGCCCTAGGTCGCGGGAGGGCCTGGATACGCAGTATTTT. This sequence encodes CSASPRSREGLDTQYF.

Turning to this clonotype: It is unclear where the CDR3 begins or ends on the DNA, so no DNA is shown, and the CDR3 is as TCRdb lists it. The V and J genes are TRBV27 and TRBJ2-7; the D call TRBD1 from the table was never checked on the DNA. Germline V CDR1 and CDR2: MNHEY, SMNVEV (reference sequence). The CDR3 is 16 residues long, counting both termini. CDR3 residues: CASSWGSGTDTYEQCF.

This rearrangement joins TRBV11-3 to TRBJ2-3, with 9 bases fitting TRBD2. The CDR3 extends over 15 amino acids. Germline trimming cut 1 base from V and 7 bases from J; bases unmatched to any gene: 6. Germline loops: CDR1 SGHNT, CDR2 YENEEA. The DNA of the CDR3 is TGTGCCAGCAGCTTAGCGGCGGGAGGGTCATATACGCAGTATTTT. Translation gives CASSLAAGGSYTQYF.

This clonotype was counted ten times or more. J is TRBJ1-5 and V is TRBV12-3 or TRBV12-4, with D unclear. The germline V and J ends were trimmed by 7 bases and 4 bases, with 8 bases remaining between them. This CDR3 contains 12 residues. The CDR3 region is CASTQLNQPQHF. The CDR3, as DNA: TGTGCCAGCACGCAGTTAAATCAGCCCCAGCATTTT.

To note about this clonotype: This clone may be a read error of a much larger clone one base away. The chain is built from TRBV13 and TRBJ2-3; D not certain. Per germline, CDR1 PRHDT and CDR2 FYEKMQ (reference sequence). The CDR3 is 14 amino acids. The CDR3 reads CASSQTAGTDTKYF. In nucleotides, the CDR3 is TGTGCCAGCAGCCAAACGGCCGGCACAGATACGAAGTATTTT.

This clonotype was counted many times. The chain combines TRBV11-2 with TRBJ2-5; no definite D call. CDR3 length: 15 residues. V was trimmed by 2 bases and J by 1 base, leaving 11 bases between them. The germline gives CDR1 SGHAT, CDR2 FQNNGV. DNA for the CDR3: TGTGCCAGCAGCTTATCTGCAGAAAGCCAAGAGACCCAGTACTTC. Protein product: CASSLSAESQETQYF.

This clonotype was found many times. The chain links TRBV24-1 to TRBJ2-7, with 9 bases fitting TRBD2. The CDR3 has 13 residues. CDR1 and CDR2 (germline): KGHDR, SFDVKD. Unmatched junction bases numbered 2, after V lost 3 bases and J lost 6 bases. This CDR3 is CATSDALAGEQYF. The CDR3 region has the DNA TGTGCCACCAGTGATGCACTAGCGGGCGAGCAGTACTTC.

V and J are TRBV5-8 and TRBJ2-7, with D uncertain. Germline-derived CDR1 and CDR2 are SGHTS and YDEGEE. The CDR3 runs 14 residues. V shed 0 bases and J shed 3 bases, with 10 bases lying between them. In nucleotides, the CDR3 is TGTGCCAGCAGCTTGGGGCTCGAGAGCTACGAGCAGTACTTC. This codes for CASSLGLESYEQYF.

This clonotype was found many times. The CDR3 DNA follows: TGCAGCGTTGAGAATACACAGGGGGTCAACAATGAGCAGTTCTTC. Protein: CSVENTQGVNNEQFF. The rearrangement links TRBV29-1 to TRBJ2-1, with 8 bases aligning to TRBD1. CDR3 length equals 15 residues. V dropped 3 bases and J dropped 5; count of bases not matched to a gene: 9. Germline V CDR1 and CDR2: SQVTM, ANQGSEA.

This clonotype was seen at least ten times. The chain combines TRBV7-2 with TRBJ2-7; D is possibly TRBD1 or TRBD2 (6 bases each). Germline CDR1 SGHTA, CDR2 FQGNSA. The CDR3 has 15 amino acids. V lost 0 bases and J lost 4, with 13 bases in between. The CDR3 coding sequence is TGTGCCAGCAGCTTAGCGGGGGGCGACTTATACGAGCAGTACTTC. It specifies CASSLAGGDLYEQYF.

This clonotype was recorded many times. This chain links TRBV6-2 or TRBV6-3 with TRBJ2-3; TRBD2 matches at 7 bases. This CDR3 is built from 16 residues. CDR1 is MNHEY, CDR2 SVGEGT, per germline. J gave up 2 bases and V 5 bases, and 10 bases lay outside the gene matches. CDR3 protein: CASSTPLAGDTDTQYF. CDR3 DNA: TGTGCCAGCAGTACCCCCTTGGCGGGGGACACAGATACGCAGTATTTT.

Comments on this clonotype: One end of the junction varies from germline; a read error may be responsible. This chain joins TRBV5-1 and TRBJ2-5; 7 positions agree with TRBD2. Per germline, CDR1 SGHRS and CDR2 YFSETQ. The CDR3 consists of 15 residues. The CDR3 reads CAGSYGGRPQETQYF. In DNA form, the CDR3 reads TGCGCCGGCAGCTATGGCGGGAGACCTCAAGAGACCCAGTACTTC.

The rearrangement uses TRBV7-9 and TRBJ2-7, with a weak D call TRBD1 (6 bases). Germline V gene sequence: CDR1 SEHNR, CDR2 FQNEAQ (reference sequence). V shed 2 bases and J shed 4 bases, with 12 bases lying between them. The length of the CDR3 is 14 residues. The CDR3 DNA follows: TGTGCCAGCAGCTTATTCTCGGACAGTTACGAGCAGTACTTC. It is translated as CASSLFSDSYEQYF. Based on the CDR3 plus reference TRBV7-9 and TRBJ2-7, the full variable domain is DTGVSQNPRHKITKRGQNVTFRCDPISEHNRLYWYRQTLGQGPEFLTYFQNEAQLEKSRLLSDRFSAERPKGSFSTLEIQRTEQGDSAMYLCASSLFSDSYEQYFGPGTRLTVT.

In its sample, this clonotype was seen many times. V usage is TRBV29-1 and J usage is TRBJ2-7; D is possibly TRBD1 (6 bases). With 0 bases removed from V and 5 bases from J, the gap between germline ends came to 14 bases. CDR1 and CDR2 from the germline V gene are SQVTM and ANQGSEA. There are 14 residues in the CDR3. The CDR3: CSVEEVGASNEQYF. In DNA, the CDR3 is TGCAGCGTTGAAGAGGTGGGGGCTAGCAACGAGCAGTACTTC.